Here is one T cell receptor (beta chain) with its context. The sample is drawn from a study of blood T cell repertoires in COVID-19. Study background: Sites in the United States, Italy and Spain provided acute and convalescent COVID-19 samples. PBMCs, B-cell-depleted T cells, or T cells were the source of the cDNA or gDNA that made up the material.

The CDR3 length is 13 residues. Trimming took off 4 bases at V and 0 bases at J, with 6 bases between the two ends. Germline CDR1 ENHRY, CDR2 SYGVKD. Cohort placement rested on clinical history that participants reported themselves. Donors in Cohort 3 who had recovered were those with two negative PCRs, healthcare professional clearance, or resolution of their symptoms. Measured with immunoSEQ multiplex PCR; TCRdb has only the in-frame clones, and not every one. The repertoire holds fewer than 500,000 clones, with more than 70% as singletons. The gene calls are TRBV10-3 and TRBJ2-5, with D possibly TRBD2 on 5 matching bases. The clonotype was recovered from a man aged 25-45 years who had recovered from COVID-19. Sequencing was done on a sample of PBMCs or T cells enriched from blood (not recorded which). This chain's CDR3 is CAISGRDQETQYF. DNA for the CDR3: TGTGCCATCAGTGGGCGGGACCAAGAGACCCAGTACTTC.